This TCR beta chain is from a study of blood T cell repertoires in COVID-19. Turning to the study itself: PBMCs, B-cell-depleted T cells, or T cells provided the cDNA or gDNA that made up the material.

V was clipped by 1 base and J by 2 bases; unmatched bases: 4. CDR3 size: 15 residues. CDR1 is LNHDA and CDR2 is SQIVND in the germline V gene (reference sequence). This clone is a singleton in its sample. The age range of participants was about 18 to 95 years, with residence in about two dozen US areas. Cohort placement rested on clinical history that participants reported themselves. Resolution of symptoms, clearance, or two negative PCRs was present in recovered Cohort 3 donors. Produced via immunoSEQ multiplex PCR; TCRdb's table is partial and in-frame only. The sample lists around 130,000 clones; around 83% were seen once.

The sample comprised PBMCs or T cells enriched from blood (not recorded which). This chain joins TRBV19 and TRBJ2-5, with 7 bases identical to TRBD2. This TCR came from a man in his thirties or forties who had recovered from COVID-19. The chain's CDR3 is CASSIGGSVQETQYF. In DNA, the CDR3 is TGTGCCAGTAGTATAGGCGGGAGTGTACAAGAGACCCAGTACTTC.